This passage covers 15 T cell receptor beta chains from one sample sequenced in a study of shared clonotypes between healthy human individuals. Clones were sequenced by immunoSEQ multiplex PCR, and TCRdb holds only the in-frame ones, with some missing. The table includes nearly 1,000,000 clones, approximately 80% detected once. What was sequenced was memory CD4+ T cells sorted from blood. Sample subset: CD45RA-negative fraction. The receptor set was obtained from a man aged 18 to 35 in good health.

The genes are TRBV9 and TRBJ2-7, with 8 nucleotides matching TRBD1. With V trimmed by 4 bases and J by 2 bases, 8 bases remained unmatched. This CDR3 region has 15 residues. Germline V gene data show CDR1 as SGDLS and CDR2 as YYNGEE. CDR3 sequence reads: CASSPAPDRAYEQYF. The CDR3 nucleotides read TGTGCCAGCAGCCCAGCACCGGACAGGGCCTACGAGCAGTACTTC. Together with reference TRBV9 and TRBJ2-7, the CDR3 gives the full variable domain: DSGVTQTPKHLITATGQRVTLRCSPRSGDLSVYWYQQSLDQGLQFLIQYYNGEERAKGNILERFSAQQFPDLHSELNLSSLELGDSALYFCASSPAPDRAYEQYFGPGTRLTVT.

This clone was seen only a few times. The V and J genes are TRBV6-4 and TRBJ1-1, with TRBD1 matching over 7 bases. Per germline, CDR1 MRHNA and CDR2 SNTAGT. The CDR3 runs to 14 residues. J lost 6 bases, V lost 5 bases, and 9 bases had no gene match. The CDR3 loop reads CASSKDRLSSEAFF. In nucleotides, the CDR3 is TGTGCCAGCAGTAAGGACAGGCTGTCCTCTGAAGCTTTCTTT.

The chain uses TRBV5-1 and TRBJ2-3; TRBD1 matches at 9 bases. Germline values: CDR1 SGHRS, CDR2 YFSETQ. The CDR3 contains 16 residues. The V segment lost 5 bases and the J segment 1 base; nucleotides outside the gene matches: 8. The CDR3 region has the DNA TGCGCCAGCAGTCCCCTGACAGGGGGAGGCACAGATACGCAGTATTTT. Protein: CASSPLTGGGTDTQYF.

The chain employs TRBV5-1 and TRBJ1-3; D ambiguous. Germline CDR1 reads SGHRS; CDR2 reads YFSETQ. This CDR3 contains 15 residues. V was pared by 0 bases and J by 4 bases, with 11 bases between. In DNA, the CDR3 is TGCGCCAGCAGCTTGGATGGACGGGAGGGAAACACCATATATTTT. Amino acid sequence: CASSLDGREGNTIYF. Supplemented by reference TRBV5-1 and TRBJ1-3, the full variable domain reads KAGVTQTPRYLIKTRGQQVTLSCSPISGHRSVSWYQQTPGQGLQFLFEYFSETQRNKGNFPGRFSGRQFSNSRSEMNVSTLELGDSALYLCASSLDGREGNTIYFGEGSWLTVV.

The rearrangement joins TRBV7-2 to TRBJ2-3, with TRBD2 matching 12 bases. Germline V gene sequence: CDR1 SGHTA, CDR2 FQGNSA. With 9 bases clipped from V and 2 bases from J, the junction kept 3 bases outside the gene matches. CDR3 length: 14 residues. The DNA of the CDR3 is TGTGCCAGTCGACTAGCGGGAGACACAGATACGCAGTATTTT. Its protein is CASRLAGDTDTQYF.

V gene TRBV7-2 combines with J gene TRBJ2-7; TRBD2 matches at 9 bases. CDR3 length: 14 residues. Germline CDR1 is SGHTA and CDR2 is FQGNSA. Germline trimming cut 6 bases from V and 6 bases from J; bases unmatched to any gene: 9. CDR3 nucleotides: TGTGCCAGCAGACTGCTTACAGCGGGAGGCGAGCAGTACTTC. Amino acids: CASRLLTAGGEQYF.

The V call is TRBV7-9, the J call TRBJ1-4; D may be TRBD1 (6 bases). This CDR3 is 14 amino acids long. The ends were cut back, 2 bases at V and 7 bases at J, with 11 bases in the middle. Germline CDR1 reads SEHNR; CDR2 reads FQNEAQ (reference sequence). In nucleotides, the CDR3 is TGTGCCAGCAGCTTAATGGGGGCGGGTGAAAAACTGTTTTTT. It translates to CASSLMGAGEKLFF.

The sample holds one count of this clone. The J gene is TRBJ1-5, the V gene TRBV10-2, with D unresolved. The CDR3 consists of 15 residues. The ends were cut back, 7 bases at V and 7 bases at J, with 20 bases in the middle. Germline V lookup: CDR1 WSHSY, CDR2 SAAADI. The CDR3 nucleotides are TGCGCCAGCACTCCAAACGGGAGTTTCGACCAGCCCCAGCATTTT. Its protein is CASTPNGSFDQPQHF.

CDR3 amino acids: CASSPGAVTYEQYF. CDR3 bases: TGTGCCAGCTCACCAGGGGCAGTTACCTACGAGCAGTACTTC. This rearrangement joins TRBV18 to TRBJ2-7, with D perhaps matching TRBD1 (5 bases). Looked up from germline, CDR1 is KGHSH and CDR2 is LQKENI. This CDR3 has 14 residues. Trimming shortened V by 2 bases and J by 2 bases, and 10 bases separated the two germline ends. Together with reference TRBV18 and TRBJ2-7, the CDR3 gives the full variable domain: NAGVMQNPRHLVRRRGQEARLRCSPMKGHSHVYWYRQLPEEGLKFMVYLQKENIIDESGMPKERFSAEFPKEGPSILRIQQVVRGDSAAYFCASSPGAVTYEQYFGPGTRLTVT.

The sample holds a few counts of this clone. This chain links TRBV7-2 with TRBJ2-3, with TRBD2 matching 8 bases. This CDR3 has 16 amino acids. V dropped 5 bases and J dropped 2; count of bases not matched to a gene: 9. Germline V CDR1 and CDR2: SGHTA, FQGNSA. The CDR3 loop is CASSPNGGRTTDTQYF. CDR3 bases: TGTGCCAGCAGCCCAAACGGCGGGAGGACCACAGATACGCAGTATTTT.

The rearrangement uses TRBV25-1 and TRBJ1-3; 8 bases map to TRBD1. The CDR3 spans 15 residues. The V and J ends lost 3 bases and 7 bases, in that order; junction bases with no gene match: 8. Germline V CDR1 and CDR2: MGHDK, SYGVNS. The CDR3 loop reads CASSDATGGTNTIYF. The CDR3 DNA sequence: TGTGCCAGCAGTGACGCTACAGGGGGAACGAACACCATATATTTT.

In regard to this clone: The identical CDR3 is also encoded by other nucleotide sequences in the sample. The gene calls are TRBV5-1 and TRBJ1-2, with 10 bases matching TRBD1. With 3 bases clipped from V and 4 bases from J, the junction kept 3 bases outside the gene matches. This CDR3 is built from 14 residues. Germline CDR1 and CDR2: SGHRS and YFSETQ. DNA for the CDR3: TGCGCCAGCAGCTCGGGACAGGGGAGCTATGGCTACACCTTC. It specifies CASSSGQGSYGYTF.

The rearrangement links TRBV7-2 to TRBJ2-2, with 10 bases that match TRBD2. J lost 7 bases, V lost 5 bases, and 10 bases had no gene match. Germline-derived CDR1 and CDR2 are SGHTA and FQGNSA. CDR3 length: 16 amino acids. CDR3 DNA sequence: TGTGCCAGCAGCCCGGCTAGCGGGGGTTTCGGCGGGGAGCTGTTTTTT. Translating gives CASSPASGGFGGELFF.

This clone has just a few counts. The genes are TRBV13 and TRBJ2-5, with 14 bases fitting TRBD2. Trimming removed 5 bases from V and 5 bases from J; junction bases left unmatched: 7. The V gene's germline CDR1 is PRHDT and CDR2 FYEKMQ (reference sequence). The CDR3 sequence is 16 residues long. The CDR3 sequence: CASSSGTSGGVETQYF. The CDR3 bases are TGTGCCAGCAGCAGCGGGACTAGCGGGGGTGTGGAGACCCAGTACTTC.

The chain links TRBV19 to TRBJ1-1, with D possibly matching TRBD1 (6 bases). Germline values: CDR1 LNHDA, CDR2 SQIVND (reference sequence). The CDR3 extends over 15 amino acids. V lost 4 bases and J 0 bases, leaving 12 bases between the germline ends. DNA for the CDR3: TGTGCCAGTAGTACCCGACAGGAGGTGAACACTGAAGCTTTCTTT. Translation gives CASSTRQEVNTEAFF.